This T cell receptor beta chain was recorded in a study of metastatic and nonmetastatic thyroid tumors. Study in general: From malignant and benign thyroid patients, repertoires in blood and in tumor or nodule tissue were compared. Study-wide results and limits: In both blood and tumor samples, TCR beta diversity was reported significantly higher for malignant than benign nodules.

Nobody among the patients had been given any treatment before thyroid surgery. This clone was counted ten times or more. Its target is unknown. This CDR3 has 17 residues. Germline loops: CDR1 KGHSH, CDR2 LQKENI. V was shortened by 0 bases and J by 2 bases, with 17 bases between the two germline ends. Study processing details: What underpinned the distant-metastasis classifier for papillary thyroid cancer was the set of CDR3 differences across clinicopathological groups. From the PCR reads, TCRdb re-called clones with MiXCR. The V and J calls reflect TCRdb's pipeline rather than the authors' work. The sample lists some 37,000 clones; around 20% were seen once.

The sequencing input was blood. The TCR originated in a female donor with papillary thyroid cancer or a benign thyroid nodule (not recorded which). Some clones in this sample may be carry-over from other donors' samples. The rearrangement joins TRBV18 to TRBJ2-7, with D perhaps given as TRBD1 or TRBD2 (6 bases each). The CDR3 protein is CASSPPVLGGGTYEQYF. The CDR3 coding sequence is TGTGCCAGCTCACCACCGGTTTTAGGGGGAGGCACCTACGAGCAGTACTTC. Together with reference TRBV18 and TRBJ2-7, the CDR3 gives the full variable domain: NAGVMQNPRHLVRRRGQEARLRCSPMKGHSHVYWYRQLPEEGLKFMVYLQKENIIDESGMPKERFSAEFPKEGPSILRIQQVVRGDSAAYFCASSPPVLGGGTYEQYFGPGTRLTVT.